The 24 T cell receptor beta chains below all came from one sample that was sequenced in a study of cytomegalovirus exposure and HLA in healthy donors. This PCR relied on a set of 60 Vbeta primers and 13 Jbeta primers. Libraries were prepared by immunoSEQ multiplex PCR; TCRdb keeps only in-frame clonotypes and omits some of them. The sample has 150,000 to 200,000 clones; roughly four fifths are singletons. The sequencing input was PBMCs. These receptors were obtained from a woman under 30 in good health and CMV-seropositive.

Here the CDR3 reads CASSSGGRNTEAFF. The DNA for the CDR3 is TGTGCCAGCAGCTCAGGGGGCCGGAACACTGAAGCTTTCTTT. The rearrangement joins TRBV5-5 to TRBJ1-1; 8 bases line up with TRBD1. The trim removed 3 bases at V and 1 base at J, leaving 2 bases unmatched. CDR3 size: 14 residues. The germline V gene encodes CDR1 SGHKS and CDR2 YYEKEE (reference sequence).

The chain uses TRBV14 and TRBJ2-3, with TRBD2 matching 13 bases. V lost 2 bases, J lost 2 bases, and 16 bases stayed unmatched. The CDR3 runs to 21 residues. CDR1 and CDR2 from the germline V gene are SGHDN and FVKESK. CDR3 DNA: TGTGCCAGCAGCCAAAGAGGGACTAGCGGGGCAATCACCTTCCACACAGATACGCAGTATTTT. It encodes CASSQRGTSGAITFHTDTQYF.

The CDR3 spells CAWSVRGAEAFF. In DNA form, the CDR3 reads TGTGCCTGGAGTGTTAGGGGTGCTGAAGCTTTCTTT. This chain links TRBV30 with TRBJ1-1; possible D gene TRBD1, 5 bases. Between the trimmed V and J ends, which lost 0 bases and 6 bases, there was a span of 8 bases. Germline lookup yields CDR1 GTSNPN and CDR2 SVGIG (reference sequence). The CDR3 consists of 12 residues. Based on the CDR3 plus reference TRBV30 and TRBJ1-1, the full variable domain is SQTIHQWPATLVQPVGSPLSLECTVEGTSNPNLYWYRQAAGRGLQLLFYSVGIGQISSEVPQNLSASRPQDRQFILSSKKLLLSDSGFYLCAWSVRGAEAFFGQGTRLTVV.

This clone has just one count. The chain is built from TRBV10-2 and TRBJ2-3, with a possible D match to TRBD2 (5 bases). There are 15 residues in the CDR3. The germline V and J ends were trimmed by 1 base and 4 bases, with 12 bases remaining between them. CDR1 is WSHSY, CDR2 SAAADI, per germline. CDR3: CASSEYETKSDTQYF. DNA for the CDR3: TGCGCCAGCAGTGAGTATGAGACTAAATCAGATACGCAGTATTTT.

The chain links TRBV7-6 to TRBJ2-7; D possibly corresponds to TRBD1 (5 bases). V dropped 1 base and J dropped 2 bases, with 9 bases sitting between them. Germline CDR1 and CDR2: SGHVS and FNYEAQ. The CDR3 sequence is 14 residues long. DNA for the CDR3: TGTGCCAGCAGCTTAGGGGGCCAAACCTACGAGCAGTACTTC. It translates to CASSLGGQTYEQYF.

This clone has more than one count but fewer than ten. V and J are TRBV5-1 and TRBJ2-5, with 12 nucleotides matching TRBD1. CDR1 SGHRS and CDR2 YFSETQ come from the germline V gene. The CDR3 runs to 15 residues. V shed 4 bases, J shed 4 bases, and the junction held 5 bases outside the gene matches. CDR3 loop: CASSAGDRGRETQYF. In DNA, the CDR3 is TGCGCCAGCAGCGCGGGGGACAGGGGGCGAGAGACCCAGTACTTC.

J is TRBJ1-2 and V is TRBV18, with 7 bases aligning to TRBD1. This CDR3 spans 17 amino acids. The V gene's germline CDR1 is KGHSH and CDR2 LQKENI. V gave up 1 base and J gave up 3 bases; unmatched junction bases: 11. The chain's CDR3 is CASSPLGRAGGYYGYTF. CDR3 nucleotides: TGTGCCAGCTCACCACTCGGTCGGGCAGGGGGTTACTATGGCTACACCTTC.

This CDR3 is CASSQVRGSYGYTF. The CDR3 DNA sequence: TGCGCCAGCAGCCAAGTCAGGGGGTCCTATGGCTACACCTTC. The J gene is TRBJ1-2, the V gene TRBV4-3; 7 bases align to TRBD1. The CDR3 has 14 amino acids. The J segment lost 4 bases and the V segment lost 1 base, leaving 3 bases of the junction unmatched. Germline CDR1 is LGHNA and CDR2 is YSLEER.

The chain employs TRBV19 and TRBJ2-7; 10 positions match TRBD1. The CDR3 spans 15 residues. V lost 6 bases and J lost 1; bases outside the gene matches: 6. Germline lookup yields CDR1 LNHDA and CDR2 SQIVND (reference sequence). CDR3 coding DNA: TGTGCCAGTAGCCGACAGGGGGCGTTTTCCTACGAGCAGTACTTC. The encoded protein is CASSRQGAFSYEQYF.

CDR3 protein: CASSYSLTTGGEKLFF. The CDR3 region has the DNA TGTGCCAGCAGTTATTCTCTGACAACAGGCGGTGAAAAACTGTTTTTT. V gene TRBV6-5 combines with J gene TRBJ1-4; D perhaps matches TRBD1 (5 bases). Trimming took 3 bases from V and 7 from J, leaving 18 bases between them. Per the germline V gene, CDR1 is MNHEY and CDR2 is SVGAGI. The CDR3 extends over 16 amino acids.

The chain links TRBV16 to TRBJ1-5, with D perhaps matching TRBD1 (5 bases). Per germline, CDR1 KGHSY and CDR2 FQNENV. V lost 0 bases and J 5 bases, leaving 11 bases between the germline ends. The CDR3 runs to 15 residues. The DNA of the CDR3 is TGTGCCAGCAGCCAATCTGGTAGGGGTGATCAGCCCCAGCATTTT. This gives the protein CASSQSGRGDQPQHF.

The chain links TRBV27 to TRBJ1-2; 7 bases align to TRBD1. The V and J ends lost 6 bases and 7 bases, in that order; junction bases with no gene match: 8. The CDR3 length is 13 residues. Germline V gives CDR1 MNHEY, CDR2 SMNVEV (reference sequence). CDR3 in amino acids: CASSLGQRFGYTF. CDR3 DNA sequence: TGTGCCAGCAGCTTGGGACAGAGGTTTGGCTACACCTTC.

The rearrangement uses TRBV7-2 and TRBJ2-3; D might be TRBD2 (6 bases). CDR1 is SGHTA, CDR2 FQGNSA, per germline. The CDR3 is 18 residues long. V shed 3 bases and J shed 2 bases, with 21 bases lying between them. CDR3 region: CASSLVLGRAGITDTQYF. The CDR3 bases are TGTGCCAGCAGCTTGGTCTTGGGGCGGGCGGGGATCACAGATACGCAGTATTTT.

The genes are TRBV7-2 and TRBJ1-1; 11 bases agree with TRBD1. Looked up from germline, CDR1 is SGHTA and CDR2 is FQGNSA. The CDR3 length is 16 residues. Trimming at V came to 5 bases and at J to 8 bases, leaving 13 bases not matched to a gene. The DNA for the CDR3 is TGTGCCAGCAGCCCCGGGACAGGGGGTCGTTTAGCGGAAGCTTTCTTT. Its protein product is CASSPGTGGRLAEAFF.

The V and J genes are TRBV4-2 and TRBJ2-3, with 9 bases that match TRBD2. CDR3 length: 16 residues. Germline V lookup: CDR1 LGHNA, CDR2 YNFKEQ. The V segment lost 0 bases and the J segment 6 bases; nucleotides outside the gene matches: 7. The CDR3, as DNA: TGTGCCAGCAGCCAAGATCTGGCGGGGGGGCCGGATACGCAGTATTTT. It yields the protein CASSQDLAGGPDTQYF.

This clone occurred a few times. This chain joins TRBV30 and TRBJ2-1; 9 nucleotides agree with TRBD2. The V and J ends lost 4 bases and 9 bases, in that order; junction bases with no gene match: 7. CDR3 length equals 13 residues. CDR1 is GTSNPN and CDR2 is SVGIG in the germline V gene (reference sequence). DNA for the CDR3: TGTGCCTGGATACGGCTAGCGGGGATTGAGCAGTTCTTC. Translating gives CAWIRLAGIEQFF.

The V and J genes are TRBV9 and TRBJ1-1, with D tentatively TRBD1 (5 bases). Trimming left V 0 bases short and J 1 base short, with 16 bases between. CDR3 length: 17 residues. Germline V lookup: CDR1 SGDLS, CDR2 YYNGEE. CDR3 in amino acids: CASSVVGGSPTNTEAFF. CDR3 coding DNA: TGTGCCAGCAGCGTAGTGGGGGGATCTCCAACGAACACTGAAGCTTTCTTT.

The rearrangement joins TRBV19 to TRBJ2-7, with D tentatively TRBD1 (6 bases). The CDR3 is 12 amino acids. The germline CDR1 and CDR2 sequences are LNHDA and SQIVND (reference sequence). V dropped 3 bases and J dropped 4 bases, with 7 bases sitting between them. The CDR3 spells CASSMDSYEQYF. The CDR3 DNA sequence: TGTGCCAGTAGTATGGACAGTTACGAGCAGTACTTC.

This clone was detected a few times. The chain employs TRBV4-1 and TRBJ1-4; no clear D. The V and J ends lost 3 bases and 5 bases respectively, with 7 bases between them. The V gene's germline CDR1 is MGHRA and CDR2 YSYEKL. The CDR3 is 13 residues long. Here the CDR3 DNA reads TGCGCCAGCAGCCATCGGTCCAATGAAAAACTGTTTTTT. Translating it yields CASSHRSNEKLFF.

The chain's CDR3 is CASSFGIPTNTGELFF. The CDR3 coding sequence is TGTGCCAGCAGCTTCGGGATTCCTACGAACACCGGGGAGCTGTTTTTT. The chain has TRBV7-9 and TRBJ2-2; tentatively, D is TRBD2 (5 bases). V was trimmed by 3 bases and J by 0 bases, leaving 11 bases between them. The CDR3 loop spans 16 amino acids. Germline CDR1 reads SEHNR; CDR2 reads FQNEAQ (reference sequence).

The J gene is TRBJ1-2, the V gene TRBV19; D not certain. Trimming took 7 bases from V and 6 from J, leaving 18 bases between them. Germline CDR1 LNHDA, CDR2 SQIVND (reference sequence). This CDR3 contains 14 residues. As DNA, the CDR3 is TGTGCCAGTAAAGTGTTCGGACTCGATAATGGCTACACCTTC. Encoded protein: CASKVFGLDNGYTF.

The V call is TRBV2, the J call TRBJ1-4, with 8 bases identical to TRBD1. Germline V gene data show CDR1 as SNHLY and CDR2 as FYNNEI. This CDR3 comprises 14 residues. V shed 3 bases and J 6 bases; nucleotides not matched to a gene: 3. This CDR3 is CASSEGQVDEKLFF. The DNA for the CDR3 is TGTGCCAGCAGTGAGGGACAGGTAGATGAAAAACTGTTTTTT.

The V gene is TRBV19, the J gene TRBJ1-4, with D perhaps matching TRBD1 (5 bases). V was trimmed by 11 bases and J by 8 bases, leaving 21 bases between them. Germline CDR1 is LNHDA and CDR2 is SQIVND (reference sequence). The CDR3 sequence is 14 residues long. The CDR3 is CAGWGGPGNEKLFF. The CDR3 DNA reads as TGTGCCGGGTGGGGAGGCCCAGGGAACGAAAAACTGTTTTTT.

This rearrangement joins TRBV5-5 to TRBJ1-5, with D uncertain. This CDR3 contains 13 residues. Germline loops: CDR1 SGHKS, CDR2 YYEKEE (reference sequence). V was cut by 0 bases and J by 8 bases, with 9 bases left in between. The CDR3 DNA reads TGTGCCAGCAGCTTGGTTGGCCTAGAGCCCCAGCATTTT. This encodes CASSLVGLEPQHF.